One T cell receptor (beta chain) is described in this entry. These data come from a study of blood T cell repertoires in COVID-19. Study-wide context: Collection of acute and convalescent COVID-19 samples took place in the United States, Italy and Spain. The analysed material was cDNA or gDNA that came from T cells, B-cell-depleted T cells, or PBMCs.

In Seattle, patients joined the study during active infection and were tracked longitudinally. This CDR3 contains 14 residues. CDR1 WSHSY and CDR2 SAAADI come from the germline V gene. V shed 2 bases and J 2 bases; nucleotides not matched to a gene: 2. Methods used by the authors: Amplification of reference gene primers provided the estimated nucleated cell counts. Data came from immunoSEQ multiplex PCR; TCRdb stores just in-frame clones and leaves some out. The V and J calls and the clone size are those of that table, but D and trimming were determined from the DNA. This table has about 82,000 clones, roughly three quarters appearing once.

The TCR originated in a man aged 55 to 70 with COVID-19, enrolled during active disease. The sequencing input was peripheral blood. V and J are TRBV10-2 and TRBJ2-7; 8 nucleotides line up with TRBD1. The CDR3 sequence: CASSEGQGAYEQYF. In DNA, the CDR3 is TGCGCCAGCAGTGAGGGACAGGGCGCCTACGAGCAGTACTTC.